One and the same sample provided the 23 T cell receptor beta chains below, sequenced in a study of OX40 agonist ivuxolimab in advanced cancers. Method: immunoSEQ multiplex PCR; TCRdb's copy keeps in-frame clones and lacks some. Among approximately 70,000 clones listed, 75% to 90% were seen once. Source: CD4+ or CD8+ T cells sorted from blood, taken in a trial of the OX40 agonist ivuxolimab. These TCRs come from an adult with an advanced solid tumor such as melanoma, head and neck, liver or kidney cancer.

J is TRBJ2-3 and V is TRBV11-1, with a tentative D call TRBD1 (6 bases). The V end lost 5 bases, the J end lost 0 bases, and 12 bases lay between the germline ends. The CDR3 runs 15 residues. CDR1 is SGHAT, CDR2 FQDESV, per germline (reference sequence). CDR3 protein: CASSLWTASTDTQYF. In DNA, the CDR3 is TGTGCCAGCAGCCTTTGGACAGCTAGCACAGATACGCAGTATTTT.

The chain links TRBV5-1 to TRBJ2-7; D remains unclear. Germline V gene lookup returns CDR1 SGHRS and CDR2 YFSETQ. V was shortened by 0 bases and J by 10 bases, with 17 bases between the two germline ends. CDR3 length: 14 amino acids. The CDR3: CASSLGRHPIVQYF. CDR3 in DNA: TGCGCCAGCAGCTTGGGAAGACACCCGATTGTTCAGTACTTC.

V and J are TRBV11-3 and TRBJ2-7; tentatively, D is TRBD2 (6 bases). This CDR3 comprises 13 residues. Trimming stripped 3 bases from V and 6 bases from J, with 12 bases between. Germline V lookup: CDR1 SGHNT, CDR2 YENEEA. Here the CDR3 reads CASSFTSTGEQYF. DNA for the CDR3: TGTGCCAGCAGCTTTACTAGCACGGGCGAGCAGTACTTC.

The V and J genes are TRBV7-8 and TRBJ2-3, with TRBD2 identical over 9 bases. Germline CDR1 and CDR2: SGHVS and FQNEAQ. V lost 6 bases and J lost 6; bases outside the gene matches: 10. The CDR3 is 15 residues long. The CDR3 DNA reads TGTGCCAGCAGACTAAAGCGGGGGGCTGTGGATACGCAGTATTTT. Translating gives CASRLKRGAVDTQYF.

V and J are TRBV2 and TRBJ2-3, with TRBD1 matching 8 bases. V was clipped by 7 bases and J by 4 bases; unmatched bases: 10. The CDR3 is made up of 15 amino acids. Germline CDR1 and CDR2: SNHLY and FYNNEI. Written as DNA, the CDR3 is TGTGCCAGCAATCCGACAGGGGAAAGATCAGATACGCAGTATTTT. Amino acids: CASNPTGERSDTQYF.

To note about this clone: In the same sample, other DNA sequences code for this CDR3. V gene TRBV5-4 combines with J gene TRBJ2-3; D may match TRBD1 or TRBD2 (5 bases each). Germline CDR1 reads SGHNT; CDR2 reads YYREEE (reference sequence). The CDR3 consists of 14 residues. V was pared by 0 bases and J by 1 base, with 6 bases between. The chain's CDR3 is CASSLGGGTDTQYF. The CDR3, as DNA: TGTGCCAGCAGCTTGGGAGGGGGCACAGATACGCAGTATTTT.

This chain joins TRBV11-3 and TRBJ2-1; D not resolved. CDR1 SGHNT and CDR2 YENEEA come from the germline V gene. The CDR3 sequence is 11 residues long. Trimming pared 8 bases from V and 4 bases from J, leaving 6 bases between. The CDR3 nucleotides read TGTGCCAGCTCTGTATACAATGAGCAGTTCTTC. Protein: CASSVYNEQFF.

CDR3 sequence: CASGQGELRTGELFF. In DNA, the CDR3 is TGTGCTAGTGGACAGGGGGAGCTTCGGACCGGGGAGCTGTTTTTT. This chain connects TRBV12-5 to TRBJ2-2, with 8 bases matching TRBD1. Germline assignment: CDR1 LGHNT and CDR2 FRNRAP. Losses at the gene ends were 6 bases for V and 5 bases for J; bases not matched to a gene: 8. The CDR3 runs to 15 residues.

This clone was seen just once. The chain links TRBV29-1 to TRBJ2-1, with D perhaps TRBD1 or TRBD2 (5 bases each). This CDR3 contains 18 residues. In germline, CDR1 is SQVTM, CDR2 ANQGSEA. V gave up 4 bases and J gave up 4 bases, with 26 bases separating them. The CDR3 region has the DNA TGCAGCGTTGGGGAGAGCAGGGCCTCTCTAAGCCAATACAATGAGCAGTTCTTC. Encoded protein: CSVGESRASLSQYNEQFF.

CDR3 sequence (DNA): TGCGCCAGCAGCCGCGGACAGGGCCCGAACACTGAAGCTTTCTTT. Its protein product is CASSRGQGPNTEAFF. This chain uses TRBV4-1 with TRBJ1-1; 8 bases are a match to TRBD1. This CDR3 is 15 amino acids long. Trimming cost V 4 bases and J 1 base; bases outside gene matches: 5. Per germline, CDR1 MGHRA and CDR2 YSYEKL.

The V gene is TRBV2, the J gene TRBJ2-7, with 9 bases that match TRBD1. This CDR3 comprises 17 residues. CDR1 SNHLY and CDR2 FYNNEI come from the germline V gene. Trimming took 5 bases from V and 0 from J; bases not matched to a gene: 11. The CDR3 sequence is CASSPKAGQGSSYEQYF. The CDR3 DNA reads as TGTGCCAGCAGTCCGAAAGCTGGACAGGGGAGCTCCTACGAGCAGTACTTC. Looking up the rest from reference TRBV2 and TRBJ2-7 gives the full variable domain: EPEVTQTPSHQVTQMGQEVILRCVPISNHLYFYWYRQILGQKVEFLVSFYNNEISEKSEIFDDQFSVERPDGSNFTLKIRSTKLEDSAMYFCASSPKAGQGSSYEQYFGPGTRLTVT.

This clone was counted once. The rearrangement links TRBV19 to TRBJ2-5; the D is unclear. CDR3 length: 13 residues. CDR1 and CDR2 from the germline V gene are LNHDA and SQIVND (reference sequence). V lost 5 bases, J lost 1 base, and 8 bases lay in between. The CDR3 bases are TGTGCCAGTAGTTTGACAAGCCAAGAGACCCAGTACTTC. Translating it yields CASSLTSQETQYF. The full variable domain, its missing parts supplied by reference TRBV19 and TRBJ2-5, is DGGITQSPKYLFRKEGQNVTLSCEQNLNHDAMYWYRQDPGQGLRLIYYSQIVNDFQKGDIAEGYSVSREKKESFPLTVTSAQKNPTAFYLCASSLTSQETQYFGPGTRLLVL.

J is TRBJ2-1 and V is TRBV7-9; no clear D gene. The V and J ends lost 4 bases and 8 bases respectively, with 9 bases between them. Germline V gives CDR1 SEHNR, CDR2 FQNEAQ (reference sequence). The CDR3 has 12 amino acids. CDR3 amino acids: CASSSLGYEQFF. In DNA form, the CDR3 reads TGTGCCAGCAGCTCTCTAGGCTATGAGCAGTTCTTC.

The chain couples TRBV25-1 to TRBJ2-2; a weak D match, TRBD1 (5 bases). V shed 2 bases and J shed 7 bases, with 23 bases lying between them. CDR3 size: 18 residues. The germline gives CDR1 MGHDK, CDR2 SYGVNS. CDR3: CASSEDGHPTAAVGELFF. The CDR3 nucleotides read TGTGCCAGCAGTGAAGATGGCCACCCGACAGCCGCCGTCGGGGAGCTGTTTTTT.

The chain links TRBV30 to TRBJ1-6; 8 bases agree with TRBD1. The germline V gene has CDR1 GTSNPN and CDR2 SVGIG (reference sequence). The V and J ends lost 0 bases and 8 bases, in that order; junction bases with no gene match: 0. CDR3 size: 13 residues. The CDR3 bases are TGTGCCTGGAGTGTACAGGGGGATTCACCCCTCCACTTT. Its translation is CAWSVQGDSPLHF.

This clone appeared a single time. The chain employs TRBV4-1 and TRBJ1-2; no reliable D call. Trimming pared 0 bases from V and 4 bases from J, leaving 12 bases between. The germline V gene encodes CDR1 MGHRA and CDR2 YSYEKL. This CDR3 spans 15 amino acids. CDR3 coding DNA: TGCGCCAGCAGCCAAGATGCGAACAAGCTCTATGGCTACACCTTC. It translates to CASSQDANKLYGYTF.

This rearrangement joins TRBV29-1 to TRBJ2-7; TRBD2 matches 7 bases. Germline loops: CDR1 SQVTM, CDR2 ANQGSEA. V lost 5 bases and J lost 1; bases outside the gene matches: 2. CDR3 length equals 12 residues. CDR3 nucleotides: TGCAGCGTTTCGGGGGGATCCTACGAGCAGTACTTC. Its protein product is CSVSGGSYEQYF.

The J gene is TRBJ2-5, the V gene TRBV4-1; D uncertain. This CDR3 contains 11 residues. Germline V gene data show CDR1 as MGHRA and CDR2 as YSYEKL. Trimming removed 1 base from V and 7 bases from J, with 4 bases in between. The CDR3, as DNA: TGCGCCAGCAGCCAAGGGGGGACCCAGTACTTC. Residues: CASSQGGTQYF.

This clone was recorded once. This chain uses TRBV5-1 with TRBJ2-5; TRBD2 matches at 10 bases. J gave up 1 base and V 4 bases, and 7 bases lay outside the gene matches. CDR3 length: 16 residues. The V gene's germline CDR1 is SGHRS and CDR2 YFSETQ. CDR3 DNA sequence: TGCGCCAGCAGCCCCCCTAGCGGGAGTTCCCAAGAGACCCAGTACTTC. Translating it yields CASSPPSGSSQETQYF.

This chain connects TRBV5-1 to TRBJ2-5, with 8 nucleotides matching TRBD2. Trimming cost V 0 bases and J 5 bases; bases outside gene matches: 9. Germline lookup yields CDR1 SGHRS and CDR2 YFSETQ. The CDR3 sequence is 16 residues long. The DNA of the CDR3 is TGCGCCAGCAGCTTGGAAGGTAGCGGGGTAGGGGAGACCCAGTACTTC. This codes for CASSLEGSGVGETQYF.

The DNA of the CDR3 is TGTGCCAGCAGCCCGTCGGTGGCGGGAGGGACTAACTCCTACAATGAGCAGTTCTTC. Amino acid sequence: CASSPSVAGGTNSYNEQFF. The chain couples TRBV7-9 to TRBJ2-1; TRBD2 matches at 9 bases. This CDR3 spans 19 amino acids. V shed 5 bases, J shed 0 bases, and the junction held 14 bases outside the gene matches. Germline V gives CDR1 SEHNR, CDR2 FQNEAQ (reference sequence). The full variable domain, rest sourced from reference TRBV7-9 and TRBJ2-1, is DTGVSQNPRHKITKRGQNVTFRCDPISEHNRLYWYRQTLGQGPEFLTYFQNEAQLEKSRLLSDRFSAERPKGSFSTLEIQRTEQGDSAMYLCASSPSVAGGTNSYNEQFFGPGTRLTVL.

This rearrangement joins TRBV7-9 to TRBJ2-7, with TRBD1 identical over 9 bases. CDR1 is SEHNR, CDR2 FQNEAQ, per germline (reference sequence). Unmatched junction bases numbered 0, after V lost 3 bases and J lost 3 bases. This CDR3 contains 13 residues. CDR3 nucleotide sequence: TGTGCCAGCAGCTTGACAGGGGGCTACGAGCAGTACTTC. This codes for CASSLTGGYEQYF.

V usage is TRBV4-1 and J usage is TRBJ1-2; D is unresolved. The V and J ends lost 1 base and 1 base respectively, with 7 bases between them. Germline CDR1 reads MGHRA; CDR2 reads YSYEKL. CDR3 length: 14 amino acids. DNA of the CDR3: TGCGCCAGCAGCCAAGGCTCCGTTAACTATGGCTACACCTTC. Its translation is CASSQGSVNYGYTF.